Included here is one T cell receptor (beta chain) sequence, with context. What it recognizes is unknown. These data come from a study of long-term antiretroviral therapy in people with HIV. Germline V CDR1 and CDR2: ENHRY, SYGVKD. V dropped 6 bases and J dropped 6; count of bases not matched to a gene: 6. The CDR3 loop spans 15 amino acids. Overall study findings and caveats: Repertoires from HIV showed CDR3 length ranges narrower than those of controls.

The libraries were made with immunoSEQ v3.0 at survey level. Sequencing aimed at roughly 35,000-55,000 T-cell genomes per sample. Produced via immunoSEQ multiplex PCR; TCRdb's table is partial and in-frame only. Among 33,000 or so clones listed, 95% to 98% were seen once. The chain has TRBV10-3 and TRBJ2-1; 12 bases map to TRBD2. The sample in question was unsorted PBMCs, obtained 7.6 years after starting antiretroviral therapy. This receptor was identified in a man aged 25 to 45 with HIV. In nucleotides, the CDR3 is TGTGCCATCAGGGGGGGACTAGCGGGTTTCAATGAGCAGTTCTTC. Residues: CAIRGGLAGFNEQFF.